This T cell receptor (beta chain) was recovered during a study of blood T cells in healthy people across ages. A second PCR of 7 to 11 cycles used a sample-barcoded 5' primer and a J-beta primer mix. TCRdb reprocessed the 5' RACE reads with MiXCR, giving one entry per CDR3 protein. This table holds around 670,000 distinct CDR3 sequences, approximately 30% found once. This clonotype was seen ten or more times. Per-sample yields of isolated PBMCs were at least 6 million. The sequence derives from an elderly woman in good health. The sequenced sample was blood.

As DNA, the CDR3 is TGCAGTGCTAGAGATCCCCGAGGAGCCACGTATGGCTACACCTTC. This codes for CSARDPRGATYGYTF. This chain uses TRBV20-1 with TRBJ1-2, with no clear D. There are 15 residues in the CDR3. Between the trimmed V and J ends, which lost 0 bases and 5 bases, there was a span of 16 bases. Per germline, CDR1 DFQATT and CDR2 SNEGSKA (reference sequence).